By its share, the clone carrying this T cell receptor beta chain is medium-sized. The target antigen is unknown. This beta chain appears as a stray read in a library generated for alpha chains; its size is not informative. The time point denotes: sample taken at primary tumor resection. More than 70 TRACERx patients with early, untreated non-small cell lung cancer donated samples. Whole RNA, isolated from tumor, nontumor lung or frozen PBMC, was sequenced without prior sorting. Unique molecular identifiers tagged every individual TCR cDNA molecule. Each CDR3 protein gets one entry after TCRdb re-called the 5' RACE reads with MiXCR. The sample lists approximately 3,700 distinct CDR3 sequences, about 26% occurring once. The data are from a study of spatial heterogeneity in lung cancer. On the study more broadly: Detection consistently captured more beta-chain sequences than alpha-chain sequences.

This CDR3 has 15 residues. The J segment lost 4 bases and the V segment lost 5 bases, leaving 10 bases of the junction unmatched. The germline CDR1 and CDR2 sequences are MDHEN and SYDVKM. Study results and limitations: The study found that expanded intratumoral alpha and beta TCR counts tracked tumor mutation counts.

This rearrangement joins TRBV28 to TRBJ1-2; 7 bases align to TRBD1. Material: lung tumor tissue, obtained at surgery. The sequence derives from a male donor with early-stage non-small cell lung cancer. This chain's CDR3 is CASSTPQGVSYGYTF. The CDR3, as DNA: TGTGCCAGCAGTACCCCCCAGGGGGTCAGCTATGGCTACACCTTC.